The 21 T cell receptor beta chains reported below all come from one sample, sequenced in a study of monozygotic twins with inflammatory bowel disease. Reprocessing the 5' RACE reads, TCRdb reports a single entry for every CDR3 protein and omits DNA. Its table records around 380,000 distinct CDR3 sequences. The sequencing sample was made of blood. All receptors come from a human donor with ulcerative colitis or Crohn's disease, or a healthy co-twin of an affected twin (not recorded which).

The chain carries TRBV28 and TRBJ1-2; TCRdb indicates TRBD1, and absent DNA this call remains unverified. The germline V gene has CDR1 MDHEN and CDR2 SYDVKM. CDR3 length: 14 residues. The CDR3 sequence is CASSATGPYYGYTF.

The rearrangement links TRBV4-3 to TRBJ2-7; the D gene TCRdb calls, TRBD1, cannot be checked with no DNA. This CDR3 spans 15 amino acids. CDR1 is LGHNA and CDR2 is YSLEER in the germline V gene. CDR3 loop: CASSQDKAGGYEQYF.

The chain carries TRBV28 and TRBJ2-2; the TRBD2 assignment by TCRdb is unverifiable without DNA. CDR1 and CDR2 (germline): MDHEN, SYDVKM. This CDR3 contains 16 residues. The chain's CDR3 is CASLVGSGGNTGELFF.

The chain employs TRBV5-1 and TRBJ2-3. Germline lookup yields CDR1 SGHRS and CDR2 YFSETQ. This CDR3 region has 14 residues. Here the CDR3 reads CASSSFRGADTQYF.

This sequence joins TRBV3-1 and TRBJ2-7; absent DNA, TCRdb's TRBD1 call cannot be checked. This CDR3 has 13 residues. Germline lookup yields CDR1 LGHDT and CDR2 YNNKEL (reference sequence). The CDR3 loop is CASRGVNPYEQYF.

The chain combines TRBV28 with TRBJ1-2; TCRdb lists TRBD1, though no DNA is available to test this call. This CDR3 is 12 amino acids long. Germline CDR1 is MDHEN and CDR2 is SYDVKM. The CDR3 is CASRPLKYGYTF.

The chain is built from TRBV6-5 and TRBJ2-5; TCRdb indicates TRBD2, and absent DNA this call remains unverified. The CDR3 is 16 residues long. The germline CDR1 and CDR2 sequences are MNHEY and SVGAGI. CDR3 loop: CASSYSARGSQETQYF.

V and J are TRBV6-5 and TRBJ1-4; the D call of TRBD1 rests on TCRdb alone, since no DNA is present to check it. The CDR3 extends over 13 amino acids. The germline CDR1 and CDR2 sequences are MNHEY and SVGAGI. This chain's CDR3 is CASSWGAGEKLFF.

This chain joins TRBV5-1 and TRBJ2-5; the TCRdb call, TRBD2, lacks DNA for checking. The CDR3 is 16 amino acids. In germline, CDR1 is SGHRS, CDR2 YFSETQ. CDR3 protein: CASSSHDGLAGETQYF.

The rearrangement links TRBV28 to TRBJ2-5; the D call of TRBD1 rests on TCRdb alone, since no DNA is present to check it. Per germline, CDR1 MDHEN and CDR2 SYDVKM. The CDR3 spans 14 residues. The CDR3 loop reads CASSGAWLRETQYF.

This sequence joins TRBV5-1 and TRBJ2-1; with no DNA, the TCRdb D assignment of TRBD2 cannot be verified. This CDR3 has 15 residues. Germline values: CDR1 SGHRS, CDR2 YFSETQ. CDR3: CASSLGLADNNEQFF.

The chain carries TRBV7-2 and TRBJ2-7; as DNA is missing, the TRBD1 call by TCRdb cannot be tested. CDR1 is SGHTA and CDR2 is FQGNSA in the germline V gene. The CDR3 sequence is 14 residues long. The CDR3 region is CASSFPNRKYEQYF.

The CDR3 sequence: CASSPPGTSVSYEQYF. The chain uses TRBV18 and TRBJ2-7; TCRdb's D gene call, TRBD2, goes unchecked for lack of DNA. This CDR3 comprises 16 residues. Germline V gives CDR1 KGHSH, CDR2 LQKENI.

The CDR3 is CSAYRLAGGSSYEQYF. The rearrangement links TRBV20-1 to TRBJ2-7; there is no DNA to check the TCRdb D call of TRBD2. In germline, CDR1 is DFQATT, CDR2 SNEGSKA (reference sequence). CDR3 length: 16 residues.

The V gene is TRBV7-2, the J gene TRBJ1-2; checking the TCRdb D call of TRBD1 is not possible without DNA. Germline assignment: CDR1 SGHTA and CDR2 FQGNSA. The CDR3 length is 14 residues. CDR3 region: CASSLPAQIYGYTF.

The chain couples TRBV7-2 to TRBJ1-5; TCRdb returns TRBD1, unconfirmable since there is no DNA. Germline V gives CDR1 SGHTA, CDR2 FQGNSA. The CDR3 extends over 15 amino acids. Here the CDR3 reads CASSQGWGGNQPQHF. Full variable domain (remainder filled in from reference TRBV7-2 and TRBJ1-5): GAGVSQSPSNKVTEKGKDVELRCDPISGHTALYWYRQSLGQGLEFLIYFQGNSAPDKSGLPSDRFSAERTGGSVSTLTIQRTQQEDSAVYLCASSQGWGGNQPQHFGDGTRLSIL.

The CDR3 here is CSAANGGSNYGYTF. The V call is TRBV20-1, the J call TRBJ1-2; absent DNA, TCRdb's TRBD1 call cannot be checked. The CDR3 totals 14 residues. The germline V gene has CDR1 DFQATT and CDR2 SNEGSKA (reference sequence).

The J gene is TRBJ1-2, the V gene TRBV27; TCRdb's assignment of TRBD1 cannot be checked, as there is no DNA. Germline CDR1 and CDR2: MNHEY and SMNVEV (reference sequence). There are 15 residues in the CDR3. The CDR3 region is CASSRGTGGNFGYTF.

V and J are TRBV5-1 and TRBJ2-7; absent DNA, TCRdb's TRBD2 call cannot be checked. Germline CDR1 is SGHRS and CDR2 is YFSETQ. The CDR3 consists of 15 residues. The CDR3 sequence is CASSPGLAGVSEQYF.

The rearrangement links TRBV29-1 to TRBJ2-1; TCRdb picks TRBD2, but there is no DNA to check that call. The length of the CDR3 is 16 residues. CDR1 is SQVTM and CDR2 is ANQGSEA in the germline V gene. The CDR3 loop is CSVEGGKRVAYNEQFF.

The chain employs TRBV19 and TRBJ1-1. From germline, CDR1 is LNHDA and CDR2 SQIVND (reference sequence). CDR3 length: 13 residues. The CDR3 here is CASSKVQSLSTFF.